This T cell receptor beta chain was recovered during a study of T-cell reconstitution after alpha-beta-depleted transplantation in children. Molecular barcoding with unique molecular identifiers was used for the TCRbeta library. MiXCR, run by TCRdb on the PCR reads, gives a single entry per CDR3 protein. The sample has about 230,000 distinct CDR3 sequences; around 13% are singletons. From germline, CDR1 is SGDLS and CDR2 YYNGEE. V was cut by 3 bases and J by 4 bases, with 14 bases left in between. The CDR3 contains 14 residues. This clonotype was recorded at least ten times. This specimen consisted of PBMCs from the stem cell graft donor, obtained from the stem cell graft. This clonotype was sampled from a human donor who donated a stem cell graft to a child with acute lymphoblastic leukemia. The chain has TRBV9 and TRBJ2-7; TRBD2 is a possible D gene (5 bases). This CDR3 is CASSGGEGRYEQYF. The CDR3 DNA reads as TGTGCCAGCAGCGGAGGCGAAGGGAGATACGAGCAGTACTTC.